The 8 T cell receptor beta chains presented below share a single source sample, sequenced in a study of blood T cell repertoires in COVID-19. TCRdb's table, derived via immunoSEQ multiplex PCR, lists solely in-frame clones and lacks some. This table holds 100,000 to 130,000 clones, around 86% found once. The material sequenced was peripheral blood. These receptor sequences come from a woman between 65 and 79 years old with acute or convalescent COVID-19.

The chain uses TRBV19 and TRBJ2-3, with TRBD1 matching 7 bases. Germline CDR1 reads LNHDA; CDR2 reads SQIVND (reference sequence). This CDR3 is 14 amino acids long. V was clipped by 5 bases and J by 5 bases; unmatched bases: 7. CDR3 residues: CASSPAQGIDTQYF. CDR3 nucleotide sequence: TGTGCCAGTAGTCCGGCACAGGGGATAGATACGCAGTATTTT.

The chain couples TRBV7-9 to TRBJ1-2, with 10 bases lining up with TRBD1. This CDR3 has 17 residues. V was pared by 3 bases and J by 1 base, with 8 bases of the junction left unmatched. Germline V gives CDR1 SEHNR, CDR2 FQNEAQ (reference sequence). The CDR3 DNA follows: TGTGCCAGCAGCTTTCTTATCCGGGACAGGGGTAACTATGGCTACACCTTC. Protein product: CASSFLIRDRGNYGYTF.

This rearrangement joins TRBV6-5 to TRBJ1-2; D not certain. The CDR3 has 14 amino acids. V lost 0 bases and J lost 5, with 10 bases in between. Germline V CDR1 and CDR2: MNHEY, SVGAGI. This CDR3 is CASSYSFSGYGYTF. The CDR3 DNA sequence: TGTGCCAGCAGTTACTCTTTTTCGGGATATGGCTACACCTTC.

This clone occurred once. This rearrangement joins TRBV28 to TRBJ1-6; 9 bases fit TRBD1. Per the germline V gene, CDR1 is MDHEN and CDR2 is SYDVKM. This CDR3 comprises 14 residues. J was trimmed by 10 bases and V by 3 bases; bases with no gene match: 4. The CDR3 is CASSLTGGRSPLHF. CDR3 in DNA: TGTGCCAGCAGTTTGACAGGGGGTCGCTCACCCCTCCACTTT. Full variable domain (missing parts from reference TRBV28 and TRBJ1-6): DVKVTQSSRYLVKRTGEKVFLECVQDMDHENMFWYRQDPGLGLRLIYFSYDVKMKEKGDIPEGYSVSREKKERFSLILESASTNQTSMYLCASSLTGGRSPLHFGNGTRLTVT.

This clone was counted between two and nine times. The chain has TRBV6-5 and TRBJ2-7; 8 bases line up with TRBD2. This CDR3 has 15 residues. Germline values: CDR1 MNHEY, CDR2 SVGAGI. With V trimmed by 7 bases and J by 3 bases, 11 bases remained unmatched. In DNA, the CDR3 is TGTGCCAGCATTTCCAGCGGGGGAGGGAGCTACGAGCAGTACTTC. It yields the protein CASISSGGGSYEQYF.

Here the CDR3 reads CASSRGTVIKTQYF. Here the CDR3 DNA reads TGTGCCAGCAGTCGGGGGACCGTCATAAAGACCCAGTACTTC. This chain connects TRBV5-6 to TRBJ2-5; the D gene is possibly TRBD2 (6 bases). The V gene's germline CDR1 is SGHDT and CDR2 YYEEEE. The length of the CDR3 is 14 residues. V was cut by 5 bases and J by 6 bases, with 17 bases left in between.

V and J are TRBV5-5 and TRBJ1-4, with 10 bases matching TRBD1. Losses at the gene ends were 4 bases for V and 4 bases for J; bases not matched to a gene: 10. This CDR3 has 17 residues. Germline CDR1 reads SGHKS; CDR2 reads YYEKEE (reference sequence). CDR3 nucleotide sequence: TGTGCCAGCAGCCAGTCCCGGGACAGGGGTTATAATGAAAAACTGTTTTTT. It yields the protein CASSQSRDRGYNEKLFF.

The J gene is TRBJ1-2, the V gene TRBV19; TRBD1 matches 7 bases. The trim removed 3 bases at V and 9 bases at J, leaving 7 bases unmatched. The CDR3 length is 13 residues. The germline V gene has CDR1 LNHDA and CDR2 SQIVND (reference sequence). CDR3 DNA sequence: TGTGCCAGTAGTATCCAGACAGGGCAGCGCTACACCTTC. It specifies CASSIQTGQRYTF.